This T cell receptor beta chain was documented in a study of CD8+ T cells in alopecia areata. Extraction and reverse transcription of RNA yielded cDNA as the sequencing template. TCRdb's copy holds only in-frame clones and misses some; the assay was immunoSEQ multiplex PCR. The sample consists of approximately 280,000 clones, about 62% of them appearing once. Study-level findings and limits: Scalp clonality and expanded CD8+ clones among the top 100 fell significantly with tofacitinib.

Specified treatment: oral pan-JAK inhibitor, 5-10 mg twice daily. Lesional scalp punch biopsies and peripheral blood were collected from alopecia areata patients. The length of the CDR3 is 11 residues. Germline V gene sequence: CDR1 SGHRS, CDR2 YFSETQ. Trimming cost V 3 bases and J 2 bases, with 2 bases left between them. This clone was observed a handful of times. Its specificity is not known. The same CDR3 can be traced to other DNA sequences in this sample. The sequencing used CD4+ T cells sorted from blood, collected at week 24, from a patient treated with tofacitinib. The genes are TRBV5-1 and TRBJ2-5; D gene uncertain. The clonotype was recovered from a human donor with alopecia areata. Here the CDR3 DNA reads TGCGCCAGCAGCTCTCAAGAGACCCAGTACTTC. Translating gives CASSSQETQYF.